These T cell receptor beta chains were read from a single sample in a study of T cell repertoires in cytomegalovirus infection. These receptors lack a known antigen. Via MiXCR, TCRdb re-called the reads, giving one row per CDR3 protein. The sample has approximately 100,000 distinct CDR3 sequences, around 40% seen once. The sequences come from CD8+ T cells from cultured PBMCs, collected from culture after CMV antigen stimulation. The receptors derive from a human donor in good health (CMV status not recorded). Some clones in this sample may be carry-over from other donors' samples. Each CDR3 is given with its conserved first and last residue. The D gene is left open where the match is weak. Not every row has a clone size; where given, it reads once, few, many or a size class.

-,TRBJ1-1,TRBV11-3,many,TGTGCCAGCAGCTCCGGCCCCACTGAAGCTTTCTTT,CASSSGPTEAFF
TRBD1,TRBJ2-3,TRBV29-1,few,TGCAGCGTCCTAGGACAGGGGGCCACCCATACGCAGTATTTT,CSVLGQGATHTQYF
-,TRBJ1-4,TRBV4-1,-,TGCGCCAGCAGCGGTCTGAACCGGGAAAAACTGTTTTTT,CASSGLNREKLFF
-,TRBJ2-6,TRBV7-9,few,TGTGCCAGCAGCAACCCCTCTTTTGATAGCCTTGGGGCCAACGTCCTGACTTTC,CASSNPSFDSLGANVLTF
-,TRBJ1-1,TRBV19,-,TGTGCCAGTAGTATAGGAAAAAACACTGAAGCTTTCTTT,CASSIGKNTEAFF
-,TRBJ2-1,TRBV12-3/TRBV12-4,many,TGTGCCAGCCAAGAGAGCTCCTACAATGAGCAGTTCTTC,CASQESSYNEQFF
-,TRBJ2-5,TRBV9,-,TGTGCCAGCAGCCTCACGACTAGTCTCTCAGAGACCCAGTACTTC,CASSLTTSLSETQYF
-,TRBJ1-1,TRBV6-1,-,TGTGCCAGCAGTGAAGCTTCCCTTTACACTGAAGCTTTCTTT,CASSEASLYTEAFF
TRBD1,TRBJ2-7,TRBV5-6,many,TGTGCCAGCAGTGGGGGACAGATCGAGCAGTACTTC,CASSGGQIEQYF
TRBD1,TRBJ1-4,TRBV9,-,TGTGCCAGCAGCGCGGAGAGTGGGACAGGGAATGAAAAACTGTTTTTT,CASSAESGTGNEKLFF
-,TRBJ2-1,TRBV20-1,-,TGCAGTGCTAGAGTTGTGTCGAACCCCGTGGGCTCCTACAATGAGCAGTTCTTC,CSARVVSNPVGSYNEQFF
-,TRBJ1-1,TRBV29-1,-,TGCAGCGTTGACCCCGGGGGCACTGAAGCTTTCTTT,CSVDPGGTEAFF
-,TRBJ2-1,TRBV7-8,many,TGTGCCAGCAGCTTAGCGCTAGGGTACAATGAGCAGTTCTTC,CASSLALGYNEQFF
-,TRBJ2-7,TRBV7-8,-,TGTGCCAGCAGCTACGGGGGCCCCTACGAGCAGTACTTC,CASSYGGPYEQYF
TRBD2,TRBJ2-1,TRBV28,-,TGTGCCAGCACTCCCCTGGGACTAGCGGCGTACAATGAGCAGTTCTTC,CASTPLGLAAYNEQFF
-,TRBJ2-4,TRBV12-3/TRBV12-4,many,TGTGCCAGCAGTCCGGACTCCAAAGACAAAAACATTCAGTACTTC,CASSPDSKDKNIQYF
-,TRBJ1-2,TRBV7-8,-,TGTGCCAGCAGCCCCTTTCAAGGAGCGGACGGCTACACCTTC,CASSPFQGADGYTF
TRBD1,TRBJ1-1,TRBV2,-,TGTGCCAGCAGGACAGGGGAGATGAACACTGAAGCTTTCTTT,CASRTGEMNTEAFF
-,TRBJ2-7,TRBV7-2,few,TGTGCCAGCAGCCACGGAGGGCCCTACGAGCAGTACTTC,CASSHGGPYEQYF
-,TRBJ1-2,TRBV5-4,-,TGTGCCAGCAGCTTGAATGAGAGGAGTGGAAATGGCTACACCTTC,CASSLNERSGNGYTF
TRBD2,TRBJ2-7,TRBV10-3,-,TGTGCCATCAGTGAGTGGTCGGCGGGGGGCTCCTACGAGCAGTACTTC,CAISEWSAGGSYEQYF
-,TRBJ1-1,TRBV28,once,TGTGCCAGCACCGGCAGGGTCAGAAGAGCTTTCTTT,CASTGRVRRAFF
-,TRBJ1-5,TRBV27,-,TGTGCCAGCAGTTTATGGGGACTTGGCAATCAGCCCCAGCATTTT,CASSLWGLGNQPQHF
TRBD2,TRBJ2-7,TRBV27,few,TGTGCCAGCAGTTTCCTGACTAGCGGGGACTCCTACGAGCAGTACTTC,CASSFLTSGDSYEQYF
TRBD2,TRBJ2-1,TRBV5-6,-,TGTGCCAGCAGTCCATCAGCGGGGGAATTCTACAATGAGCAGTTCTTC,CASSPSAGEFYNEQFF
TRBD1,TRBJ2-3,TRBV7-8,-,TGTGCCAGCACCTCCGGGACAGTTGGTATTGATACGCAGTATTTT,CASTSGTVGIDTQYF